This T cell receptor (beta chain) was sequenced in a study of blood T cell repertoires in COVID-19. About the study: Acute and convalescent COVID-19 samples came from the United States, Italy and Spain. T cells, B-cell-depleted T cells, or PBMCs supplied cDNA or gDNA.

The CDR3 runs to 13 residues. Trimming pared 0 bases from V and 11 bases from J, leaving 11 bases between. Authors' analysis steps: Cell counts per sample came from amplifying reference gene primers. Method: immunoSEQ multiplex PCR; TCRdb's copy keeps in-frame clones and lacks some. The V and J calls and clone size are taken from that table; D and trimming were inferred from the DNA. Of hundreds of thousands of clones in the sample, around 83% were seen once. The source is a woman aged 55-70 years with active or convalescent COVID-19. The chain is built from TRBV12-3 or TRBV12-4 and TRBJ2-1; D is ambiguous. The sequenced sample consisted of peripheral blood. Here the CDR3 DNA reads TGTGCCAGCAGTTTAGCGAATGCGAAAAAGCAGTTCTTC. This codes for CASSLANAKKQFF.